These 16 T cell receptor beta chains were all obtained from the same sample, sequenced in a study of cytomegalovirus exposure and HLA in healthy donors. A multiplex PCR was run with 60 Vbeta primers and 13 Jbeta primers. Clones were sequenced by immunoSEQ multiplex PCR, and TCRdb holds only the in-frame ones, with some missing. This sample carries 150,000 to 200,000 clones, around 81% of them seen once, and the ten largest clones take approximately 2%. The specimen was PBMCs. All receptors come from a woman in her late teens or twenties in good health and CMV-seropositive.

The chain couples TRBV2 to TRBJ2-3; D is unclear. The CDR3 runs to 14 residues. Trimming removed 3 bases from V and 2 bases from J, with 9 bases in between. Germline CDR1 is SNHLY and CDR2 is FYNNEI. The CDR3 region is CASSDTPATDTQYF. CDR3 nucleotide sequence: TGTGCCAGCAGTGACACTCCTGCCACAGATACGCAGTATTTT.

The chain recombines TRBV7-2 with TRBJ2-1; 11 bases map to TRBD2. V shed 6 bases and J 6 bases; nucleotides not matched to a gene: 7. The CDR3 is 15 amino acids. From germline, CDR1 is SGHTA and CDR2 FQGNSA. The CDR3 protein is CASSLTSGVLNEQFF. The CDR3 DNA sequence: TGTGCCAGCAGTTTGACTAGCGGGGTCCTCAATGAGCAGTTCTTC. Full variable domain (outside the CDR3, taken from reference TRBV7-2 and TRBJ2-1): GAGVSQSPSNKVTEKGKDVELRCDPISGHTALYWYRQSLGQGLEFLIYFQGNSAPDKSGLPSDRFSAERTGGSVSTLTIQRTQQEDSAVYLCASSLTSGVLNEQFFGPGTRLTVL.

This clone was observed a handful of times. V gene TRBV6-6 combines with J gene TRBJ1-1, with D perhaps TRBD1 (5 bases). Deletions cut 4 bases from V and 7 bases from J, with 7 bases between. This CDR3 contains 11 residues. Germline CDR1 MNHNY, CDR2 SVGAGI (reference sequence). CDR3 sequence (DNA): TGTGCCAGCAGTTCAGGGTTTGAAGCTTTCTTT. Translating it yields CASSSGFEAFF.

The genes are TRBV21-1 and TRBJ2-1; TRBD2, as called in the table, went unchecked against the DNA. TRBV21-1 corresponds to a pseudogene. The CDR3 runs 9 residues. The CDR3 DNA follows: TGTGCCAGCAGTCGGTCGCAGTTCTTC. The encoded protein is CASSRSQFF.

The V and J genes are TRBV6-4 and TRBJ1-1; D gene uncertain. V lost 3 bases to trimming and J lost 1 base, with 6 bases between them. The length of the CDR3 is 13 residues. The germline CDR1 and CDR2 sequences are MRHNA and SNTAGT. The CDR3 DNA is TGTGCCAGCAGTGAGGCAGGGAACACTGAAGCTTTCTTT. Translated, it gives CASSEAGNTEAFF.

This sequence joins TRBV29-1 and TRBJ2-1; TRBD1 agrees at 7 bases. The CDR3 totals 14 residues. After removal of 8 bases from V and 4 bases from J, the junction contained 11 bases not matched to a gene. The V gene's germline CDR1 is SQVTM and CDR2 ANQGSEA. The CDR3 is CSSRRGPPYNEQFF. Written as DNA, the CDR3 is TGCAGCTCGAGAAGGGGGCCCCCTTACAATGAGCAGTTCTTC.

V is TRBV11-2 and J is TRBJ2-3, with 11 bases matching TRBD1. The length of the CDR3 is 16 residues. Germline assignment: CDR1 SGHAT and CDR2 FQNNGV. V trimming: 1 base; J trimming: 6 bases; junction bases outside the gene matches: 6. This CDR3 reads CASSLGTGGVGDTQYF. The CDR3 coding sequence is TGTGCCAGCAGCTTAGGGACAGGGGGCGTTGGGGATACGCAGTATTTT.

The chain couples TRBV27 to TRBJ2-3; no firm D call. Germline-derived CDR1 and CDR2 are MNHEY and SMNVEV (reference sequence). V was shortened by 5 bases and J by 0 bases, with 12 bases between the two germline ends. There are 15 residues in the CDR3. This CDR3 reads CASSKHPTSTDTQYF. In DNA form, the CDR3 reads TGTGCCAGCAGTAAACATCCGACTAGCACAGATACGCAGTATTTT.

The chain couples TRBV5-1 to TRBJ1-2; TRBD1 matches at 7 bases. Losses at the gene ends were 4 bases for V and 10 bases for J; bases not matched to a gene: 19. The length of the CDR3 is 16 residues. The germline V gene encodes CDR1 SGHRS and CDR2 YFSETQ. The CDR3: CASSPSTSTGRGVYTF. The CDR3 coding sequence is TGCGCCAGCAGCCCCAGCACTTCGACAGGGCGTGGTGTCTACACCTTC. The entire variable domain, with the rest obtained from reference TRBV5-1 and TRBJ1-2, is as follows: KAGVTQTPRYLIKTRGQQVTLSCSPISGHRSVSWYQQTPGQGLQFLFEYFSETQRNKGNFPGRFSGRQFSNSRSEMNVSTLELGDSALYLCASSPSTSTGRGVYTFGSGTRLTVV.

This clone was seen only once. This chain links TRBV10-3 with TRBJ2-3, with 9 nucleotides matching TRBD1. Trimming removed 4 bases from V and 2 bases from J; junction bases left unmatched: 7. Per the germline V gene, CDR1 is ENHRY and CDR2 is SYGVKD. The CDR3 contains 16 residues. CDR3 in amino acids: CAISAPGTGNTDTQYF. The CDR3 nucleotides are TGTGCCATCAGTGCCCCCGGGACAGGGAACACAGATACGCAGTATTTT.

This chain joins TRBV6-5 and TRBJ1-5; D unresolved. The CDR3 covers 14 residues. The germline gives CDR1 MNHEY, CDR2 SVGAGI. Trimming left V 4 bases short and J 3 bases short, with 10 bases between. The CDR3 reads CASSLSGYNQPQHF. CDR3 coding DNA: TGTGCCAGCAGTTTATCAGGCTACAATCAGCCCCAGCATTTT.

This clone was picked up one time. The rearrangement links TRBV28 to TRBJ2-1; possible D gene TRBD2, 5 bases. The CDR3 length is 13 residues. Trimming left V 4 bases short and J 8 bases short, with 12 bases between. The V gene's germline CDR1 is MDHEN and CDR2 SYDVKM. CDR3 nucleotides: TGTGCCAGCAGTTCTAGCCCGGCACATGAGCAGTTCTTC. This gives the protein CASSSSPAHEQFF.

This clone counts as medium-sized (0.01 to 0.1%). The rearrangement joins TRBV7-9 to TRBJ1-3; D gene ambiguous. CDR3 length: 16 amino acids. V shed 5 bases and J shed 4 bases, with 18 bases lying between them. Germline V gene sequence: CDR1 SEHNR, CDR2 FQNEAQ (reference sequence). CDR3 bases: TGTGCCAGCAGCCCACGAGGGCCCCTGCCGGGAAACACCATATATTTT. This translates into CASSPRGPLPGNTIYF.

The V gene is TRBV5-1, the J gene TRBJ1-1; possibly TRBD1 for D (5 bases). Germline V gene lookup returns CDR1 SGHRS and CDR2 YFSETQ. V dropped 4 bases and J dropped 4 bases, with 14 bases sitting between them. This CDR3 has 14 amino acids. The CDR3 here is CASSTNLRVTEAFF. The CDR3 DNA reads TGCGCCAGCAGCACGAATCTCAGGGTCACTGAAGCTTTCTTT.

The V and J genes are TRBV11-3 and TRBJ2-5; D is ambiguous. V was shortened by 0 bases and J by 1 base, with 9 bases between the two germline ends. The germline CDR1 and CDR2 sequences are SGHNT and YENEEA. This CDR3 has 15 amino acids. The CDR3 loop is CASSLDRRIQETQYF. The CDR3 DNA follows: TGTGCCAGCAGCTTAGATCGGCGGATCCAAGAGACCCAGTACTTC.

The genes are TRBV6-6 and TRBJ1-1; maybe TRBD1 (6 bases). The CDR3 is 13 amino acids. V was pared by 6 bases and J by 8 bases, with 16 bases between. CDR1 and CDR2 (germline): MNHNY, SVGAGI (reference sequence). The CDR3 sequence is CASRETGRAEAFF. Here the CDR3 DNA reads TGTGCCAGCAGGGAGACAGGTCGGGCGGAAGCTTTCTTT.